These 9 T cell receptor beta chains originate from one sample sequenced in a study of T cells in Graves' hyperthyroidism and ophthalmopathy. TCR beta CDR3 regions were amplified from RNA transcripts. HTBI primers were employed in a first-round RT-PCR of the TCR CDR3. TCRdb processed the multiplex PCR reads anew with MiXCR; each CDR3 protein has one entry. The sample shows roughly 380,000 distinct CDR3 sequences, around an eighth of them seen only once. Sequencing was carried out using blood. The source of these receptors is a man aged 30-40 years with Graves' hyperthyroidism that later progressed to Graves' ophthalmopathy.

This clonotype appeared a few times. The rearrangement uses TRBV30 and TRBJ1-6; D is unclear. Trimming took 3 bases from V and 0 from J, leaving 6 bases between them. CDR3 length: 14 residues. Germline CDR1 reads GTSNPN; CDR2 reads SVGIG (reference sequence). DNA for the CDR3: TGTGCCTGGAGGAGCAGCTCCTATAATTCACCCCTCCACTTT. Translating gives CAWRSSSYNSPLHF. The variable domain in full, with the rest retrieved from reference TRBV30 and TRBJ1-6, is SQTIHQWPATLVQPVGSPLSLECTVEGTSNPNLYWYRQAAGRGLQLLFYSVGIGQISSEVPQNLSASRPQDRQFILSSKKLLLSDSGFYLCAWRSSSYNSPLHFGNGTRLTVT.

At least ten counts were recorded for this clonotype. V gene TRBV12-3 or TRBV12-4 combines with J gene TRBJ2-6; no definite D call. The V gene lost 2 bases and the J gene lost 0 bases, with 8 bases spanning the gap. This CDR3 has 16 residues. CDR3 loop: CASSLSVHSGANVLTF. As DNA, the CDR3 is TGTGCCAGCAGTTTATCGGTTCACTCTGGGGCCAACGTCCTGACTTTC.

This chain joins TRBV5-5 and TRBJ1-4, with a tentative D call TRBD1 (6 bases). V lost 4 bases to trimming and J lost 2 bases, with 18 bases between them. CDR1 SGHKS and CDR2 YYEKEE come from the germline V gene (reference sequence). This CDR3 comprises 17 residues. CDR3 DNA sequence: TGTGCCAGCAGCCCCTACGGTGTGAGGGGGACTAATGAAAAACTGTTTTTT. It encodes CASSPYGVRGTNEKLFF.

This clonotype was seen many times. The chain combines TRBV13 with TRBJ1-2; no reliable D call. V gave up 2 bases and J gave up 8 bases, with 9 bases separating them. There are 12 residues in the CDR3. The germline V gene encodes CDR1 PRHDT and CDR2 FYEKMQ (reference sequence). In nucleotides, the CDR3 is TGTGCCAGCAGCTTAAGGCAACAAGGCTACACCTTC. Encoded protein: CASSLRQQGYTF.

This clonotype was seen only a few times. V gene TRBV18 combines with J gene TRBJ1-1; D may be TRBD1 (6 bases). The CDR3 extends over 15 amino acids. V lost 2 bases, J lost 3 bases, and 13 bases lay in between. Germline V CDR1 and CDR2: KGHSH, LQKENI. CDR3 coding DNA: TGTGCCAGCTCACCAATGAGGGGGTTGGACACTGAAGCTTTCTTT. Residues: CASSPMRGLDTEAFF.

This clonotype was seen many times. This chain connects TRBV27 to TRBJ1-5, with 9 bases aligning to TRBD1. V shed 5 bases, J shed 5 bases, and the junction held 10 bases outside the gene matches. This CDR3 spans 16 amino acids. Germline loops: CDR1 MNHEY, CDR2 SMNVEV (reference sequence). As DNA, the CDR3 is TGTGCCAGCAGTACCACAGGGGGCATGGTGGATCAGCCCCAGCATTTT. Protein sequence: CASSTTGGMVDQPQHF.

This clonotype was observed at least ten times. This sequence joins TRBV12-5 and TRBJ2-1, with a tentative D call TRBD1 (6 bases). The germline V gene encodes CDR1 LGHNT and CDR2 FRNRAP. This CDR3 contains 13 residues. With 4 bases removed from V and 9 bases from J, the gap between germline ends came to 13 bases. The CDR3 nucleotides read TGTGCTAGTGGTTATAGGGGGAGCGGTGAGCAGTTCTTC. Translating it yields CASGYRGSGEQFF.

This clonotype was picked up many times. This sequence joins TRBV6-2 or TRBV6-3 and TRBJ1-1; D gene unclear. Per the germline V gene, CDR1 is MNHEY and CDR2 is SVGEGT. The CDR3 has 15 residues. The ends were cut back, 6 bases at V and 2 bases at J, with 16 bases in the middle. In DNA form, the CDR3 reads TGTGCCAGCAGAGATCCCGACAAGTTAAACACTGAAGCTTTCTTT. This translates into CASRDPDKLNTEAFF.

Only a few counts were recorded for this clonotype. The genes are TRBV25-1 and TRBJ2-5; 8 bases line up with TRBD1. The CDR3 covers 15 residues. CDR1 is MGHDK, CDR2 SYGVNS, per germline. Trimming removed 1 base from V and 3 bases from J; junction bases left unmatched: 4. In nucleotides, the CDR3 is TGTGCCAGCAGTGAATTCCCGGACAGGGAAGAGACCCAGTACTTC. It yields the protein CASSEFPDREETQYF.